The 6 T cell receptor beta chains below were found in one sample sequenced in a study of blood T cell repertoires in COVID-19. Measured with immunoSEQ multiplex PCR; TCRdb has only the in-frame clones, and not every one. The table records around 130,000 clones, around four fifths of them present only once. Sequencing was carried out using peripheral blood. These TCRs come from a man older than 75 with acute or convalescent COVID-19.

This chain uses TRBV23-1 with TRBJ2-6; D not resolved. TRBV23-1 belongs to the ORF category, with a function that is uncertain. V lost 2 bases to trimming and J lost 1 base, with 6 bases between them. This CDR3 has 15 residues. The CDR3 here is CASSQRWSGANVLTF. CDR3 sequence (DNA): TGCGCCAGCAGTCAACGGTGGTCTGGGGCCAACGTCCTGACTTTC.

The chain has TRBV4-1 and TRBJ2-5, with D perhaps TRBD2 (7 bases). The CDR3 contains 16 residues. Trimming removed 1 base at V and 1 base at J, with 13 bases between. The germline gives CDR1 MGHRA, CDR2 YSYEKL. The CDR3, as DNA: TGCGCCAGCAGCCAAGGGCGGGGGCCTAGCCAAGAGACCCAGTACTTC. As protein: CASSQGRGPSQETQYF.

The J gene is TRBJ1-2, the V gene TRBV25-1; D is unresolved. The germline V gene has CDR1 MGHDK and CDR2 SYGVNS. This CDR3 spans 12 amino acids. V lost 4 bases and J lost 8, with 11 bases in between. CDR3 sequence reads: CASSVAAGGYTF. DNA of the CDR3: TGTGCCAGCAGTGTGGCGGCGGGGGGCTACACCTTC.

V usage is TRBV25-1 and J usage is TRBJ1-6; a weak D match, TRBD1 (5 bases). The CDR3 sequence is 15 residues long. V was shortened by 6 bases and J by 5 bases, with 14 bases between the two germline ends. Germline CDR1 is MGHDK and CDR2 is SYGVNS. CDR3: CASRNQGGDNSPLHF. The CDR3 DNA is TGTGCCAGCAGGAACCAGGGAGGCGATAATTCACCCCTCCACTTT.

This sequence joins TRBV12-3 or TRBV12-4 and TRBJ1-1; D ambiguous. There are 13 residues in the CDR3. With 3 bases removed from V and 4 bases from J, the gap between germline ends came to 9 bases. The CDR3 DNA is TGTGCCAGCAGTTTTCAGGTGACCACTGAAGCTTTCTTT. Protein sequence: CASSFQVTTEAFF.

This rearrangement joins TRBV18 to TRBJ1-5, with a weak D call TRBD1 (5 bases). The germline V and J ends were trimmed by 2 bases and 4 bases, with 15 bases remaining between them. Germline V gene lookup returns CDR1 KGHSH and CDR2 LQKENI. CDR3 length: 16 amino acids. The CDR3 DNA reads as TGTGCCAGCTCACCATCTGGGGGGAAAAAAAATCAGCCCCAGCATTTT. This gives the protein CASSPSGGKKNQPQHF. Looking up the rest from reference TRBV18 and TRBJ1-5 gives the full variable domain: NAGVMQNPRHLVRRRGQEARLRCSPMKGHSHVYWYRQLPEEGLKFMVYLQKENIIDESGMPKERFSAEFPKEGPSILRIQQVVRGDSAAYFCASSPSGGKKNQPQHFGDGTRLSIL.